This T cell receptor (beta chain) originates from a study of T cell responses to AZD1222 COVID-19 vaccine. The table came from immunoSEQ multiplex PCR; TCRdb's copy has only in-frame clones and leaves some out. The sample has around 130,000 clones, about 90% seen once. CDR3 length equals 16 residues. Germline V gene sequence: CDR1 LNHDA, CDR2 SQIVND (reference sequence). With V trimmed by 3 bases and J by 2 bases, 6 bases remained unmatched. The chain employs TRBV19 and TRBJ2-2; 7 bases are shared with TRBD2. This sequence was found in an adult in good health. The sample consisted of peripheral blood, taken on day 0 of AZD1222 vaccination. The DNA of the CDR3 is TGTGCCAGTAGTATCGTTCGGGGGGTTAACACCGGGGAGCTGTTTTTT. Protein: CASSIVRGVNTGELFF.